The 23 T cell receptor beta chains reported below all come from one sample, sequenced in a study of shared clonotypes between healthy human individuals. Clones were read by immunoSEQ multiplex PCR, and TCRdb kept only the in-frame ones, dropping some. The sample shows fewer than 1.8 million clones, around 98.5% of them seen only once. The sample consisted of naive CD4+ T cells sorted from blood. Subset indicated: CD45RA+ positively selected. The receptors were gathered from a man aged 30 to 39 in good health.

V and J are TRBV28 and TRBJ2-7; possible D gene TRBD1, 7 bases. The germline V gene encodes CDR1 MDHEN and CDR2 SYDVKM. This CDR3 region has 12 residues. The V end was cut by 10 bases, the J end by 2 bases, with 12 bases between. CDR3 bases: TGTGCCATCCAGGGGGGTCCCTACGAGCAGTACTTC. It codes for CAIQGGPYEQYF.

Notes on this clone: Other nucleotide sequences in the sample specify the same CDR3. CDR3 nucleotide sequence: TGTGCCAGCAGCTTGGAGGCGGGCAATCAGCCCCAGCATTTT. Protein sequence: CASSLEAGNQPQHF. This chain connects TRBV5-5 to TRBJ1-5; no reliable D call. The germline V and J ends were trimmed by 0 bases and 2 bases, with 6 bases remaining between them. The CDR3 totals 14 residues. The germline V gene encodes CDR1 SGHKS and CDR2 YYEKEE (reference sequence).

The chain couples TRBV10-1 to TRBJ1-1, with D possibly TRBD1 on 5 matching bases. CDR1 WNHNN and CDR2 SYGVQD come from the germline V gene (reference sequence). V was cut by 2 bases and J by 3 bases, with 7 bases left in between. The CDR3 consists of 13 residues. CDR3 sequence: CASSEGTYTEAFF. CDR3 bases: TGCGCCAGCAGTGAGGGGACGTACACTGAAGCTTTCTTT.

The chain has TRBV28 and TRBJ2-1; possibly TRBD1 for D (6 bases). The CDR3 is made up of 16 amino acids. The germline V and J ends were trimmed by 5 bases and 0 bases, with 14 bases remaining between them. Germline-derived CDR1 and CDR2 are MDHEN and SYDVKM. The CDR3 bases are TGTGCCAGCAGTCCCCCCGGACAGAACTCCTACAATGAGCAGTTCTTC. As protein: CASSPPGQNSYNEQFF. The full variable domain, completed using reference TRBV28 and TRBJ2-1, is DVKVTQSSRYLVKRTGEKVFLECVQDMDHENMFWYRQDPGLGLRLIYFSYDVKMKEKGDIPEGYSVSREKKERFSLILESASTNQTSMYLCASSPPGQNSYNEQFFGPGTRLTVL.

The CDR3 loop is CAWRKRTNQPQHF. The CDR3 region has the DNA TGTGCCTGGAGAAAACGGACTAATCAGCCCCAGCATTTT. The chain combines TRBV30 with TRBJ1-5; D gene uncertain. This CDR3 spans 13 amino acids. The germline V gene has CDR1 GTSNPN and CDR2 SVGIG (reference sequence). Trimming took off 3 bases at V and 4 bases at J, with 10 bases between the two ends.

The chain has TRBV28 and TRBJ1-5; no reliable D call. The germline gives CDR1 MDHEN, CDR2 SYDVKM. Trimming took 3 bases from V and 3 from J, leaving 12 bases between them. The CDR3 loop spans 15 amino acids. In nucleotides, the CDR3 is TGTGCCAGCAGTTTTCTTCTCGGTTTCAATCAGCCCCAGCATTTT. Its protein product is CASSFLLGFNQPQHF.

The rearrangement joins TRBV2 to TRBJ1-2; 9 bases match TRBD1. J gave up 4 bases and V 7 bases, and 10 bases lay outside the gene matches. There are 15 residues in the CDR3. CDR1 is SNHLY and CDR2 is FYNNEI in the germline V gene. The CDR3: CASMTAGQGTYGYTF. CDR3 nucleotides: TGTGCCAGCATGACGGCCGGACAGGGGACCTATGGCTACACCTTC.

This chain links TRBV5-6 with TRBJ1-5; D unclear. The germline V gene encodes CDR1 SGHDT and CDR2 YYEEEE. The CDR3 runs to 15 residues. Trimming left V 2 bases short and J 0 bases short, with 9 bases between. The DNA for the CDR3 is TGTGCCAGCAGCTTTCGAGGGCTTAGCAATCAGCCCCAGCATTTT. Translation gives CASSFRGLSNQPQHF.

The chain uses TRBV5-1 and TRBJ2-2; D tentatively reads TRBD1 or TRBD2 (5 bases each). The CDR3 consists of 16 residues. The germline V gene encodes CDR1 SGHRS and CDR2 YFSETQ. The V end lost 1 base, the J end lost 6 bases, and 16 bases lay between the germline ends. CDR3 sequence: CASSLQVGGVPGELFF. DNA of the CDR3: TGCGCCAGCAGCTTGCAAGTTGGGGGTGTTCCCGGGGAGCTGTTTTTT.

The chain couples TRBV2 to TRBJ2-5; 13 bases line up with TRBD2. The CDR3 is 17 amino acids. V shed 4 bases, J shed 5 bases, and the junction held 10 bases outside the gene matches. The germline V gene has CDR1 SNHLY and CDR2 FYNNEI. CDR3 DNA: TGTGCCAGCAGTGGGACTAGCGGGAGAGGGGCCGAGGAGACCCAGTACTTC. Protein: CASSGTSGRGAEETQYF.

V usage is TRBV7-9 and J usage is TRBJ2-1; weak D call: TRBD2 (5 bases). V was pared by 8 bases and J by 1 base, with 18 bases between. The CDR3 is 16 residues long. From germline, CDR1 is SEHNR and CDR2 FQNEAQ (reference sequence). The DNA of the CDR3 is TGTGCCAGCGGCCCCTCGGGGAGCCCATCCTACAATGAGCAGTTCTTC. Protein product: CASGPSGSPSYNEQFF.

This chain's CDR3 is CTSSQAGIRQPQHF. DNA for the CDR3: TGCACCAGCAGCCAAGCAGGGATCCGCCAGCCCCAGCATTTT. The chain uses TRBV1 and TRBJ1-5; TRBD1 is the table's D call, not checked against the DNA. TRBV1 is a documented pseudogene. This CDR3 region has 14 residues.

This sequence joins TRBV5-1 and TRBJ2-7, with D perhaps matching TRBD1 (6 bases). The length of the CDR3 is 14 residues. V lost 3 bases to trimming and J lost 7 bases, with 17 bases between them. Germline V gives CDR1 SGHRS, CDR2 YFSETQ. CDR3 residues: CASSSTGSLEEQYF. In DNA, the CDR3 is TGCGCCAGCAGCTCTACAGGGTCGTTGGAGGAGCAGTACTTC.

The chain links TRBV11-2 to TRBJ2-7, with D perhaps TRBD1 (6 bases). Germline-derived CDR1 and CDR2 are SGHAT and FQNNGV. This CDR3 contains 14 residues. Trimming took 5 bases from V and 1 from J, leaving 12 bases between them. The chain's CDR3 is CASSKIQGSYEQYF. The DNA for the CDR3 is TGTGCCAGCAGCAAAATACAGGGTTCCTACGAGCAGTACTTC.

The rearrangement links TRBV19 to TRBJ2-3; no firm D call. CDR1 is LNHDA, CDR2 SQIVND, per germline (reference sequence). CDR3 size: 13 residues. With 7 bases removed from V and 2 bases from J, the gap between germline ends came to 10 bases. CDR3 sequence reads: CASKLAYTDTQYF. The DNA of the CDR3 is TGTGCCAGTAAATTGGCCTACACAGATACGCAGTATTTT.

V is TRBV29-1 and J is TRBJ2-1, with a possible D match to TRBD2 (5 bases). Germline lookup yields CDR1 SQVTM and CDR2 ANQGSEA. CDR3 size: 14 residues. Trimming removed 5 bases at V and 6 bases at J, with 17 bases between. CDR3 bases: TGCAGCGTTTATGGACTCCCTCGAGGCAATGAGCAGTTCTTC. It yields the protein CSVYGLPRGNEQFF.

This chain connects TRBV2 to TRBJ2-1; 8 bases align to TRBD1. This CDR3 is 13 amino acids long. From germline, CDR1 is SNHLY and CDR2 FYNNEI. The CDR3 loop is CGLGTGPSNEQFF. The CDR3 bases are TGTGGCCTTGGGACAGGCCCTTCTAATGAGCAGTTCTTC. The variable domain in full, with the rest retrieved from reference TRBV2 and TRBJ2-1, is EPEVTQTPSHQVTQMGQEVILRCVPISNHLYFYWYRQILGQKVEFLVSFYNNEISEKSEIFDDQFSVERPDGSNFTLKIRSTKLEDSAMYFCGLGTGPSNEQFFGPGTRLTVL.

The chain carries TRBV18 and TRBJ2-2, with 7 bases lining up with TRBD1. The CDR3 totals 15 residues. Trimming at V came to 4 bases and at J to 3 bases, leaving 5 bases not matched to a gene. Germline V lookup: CDR1 KGHSH, CDR2 LQKENI. CDR3 DNA sequence: TGTGCCAGCTCACGGGCCGGGACAGACACCGGGGAGCTGTTTTTT. Translation gives CASSRAGTDTGELFF. Full variable domain (rest looked up from reference TRBV18 and TRBJ2-2): NAGVMQNPRHLVRRRGQEARLRCSPMKGHSHVYWYRQLPEEGLKFMVYLQKENIIDESGMPKERFSAEFPKEGPSILRIQQVVRGDSAAYFCASSRAGTDTGELFFGEGSRLTVL.

The rearrangement joins TRBV7-2 to TRBJ2-1; the match to TRBD2 covers 11 bases. There are 16 residues in the CDR3. Germline assignment: CDR1 SGHTA and CDR2 FQGNSA. J gave up 8 bases and V 4 bases, and 10 bases lay outside the gene matches. CDR3 bases: TGTGCCAGCAGCTACACTTTAGCGGGAGGGCGGGATGAGCAGTTCTTC. It translates to CASSYTLAGGRDEQFF.

The V call is TRBV7-2, the J call TRBJ2-2; 12 bases line up with TRBD2. CDR3 length: 16 residues. With V trimmed by 5 bases and J by 6 bases, 7 bases remained unmatched. CDR1 is SGHTA and CDR2 is FQGNSA in the germline V gene. The CDR3 reads CASSKGLAGSAGELFF. DNA for the CDR3: TGTGCCAGCAGCAAAGGACTAGCGGGATCGGCCGGGGAGCTGTTTTTT. The full variable domain, with the rest looked up from reference TRBV7-2 and TRBJ2-2, is GAGVSQSPSNKVTEKGKDVELRCDPISGHTALYWYRQSLGQGLEFLIYFQGNSAPDKSGLPSDRFSAERTGGSVSTLTIQRTQQEDSAVYLCASSKGLAGSAGELFFGEGSRLTVL.

The chain joins TRBV5-5 to TRBJ1-4, with 9 bases fitting TRBD1. CDR3 length: 17 residues. Trimming removed 4 bases from V and 5 bases from J; junction bases left unmatched: 12. CDR1 and CDR2 from the germline V gene are SGHKS and YYEKEE (reference sequence). The CDR3 nucleotides are TGTGCCAGCAGCGCCGGGACAGGGTTTCTTGGAAATGAAAAACTGTTTTTT. This encodes CASSAGTGFLGNEKLFF.

The chain employs TRBV28 and TRBJ2-2; 13 nucleotides match TRBD2. CDR1 is MDHEN, CDR2 SYDVKM, per germline. CDR3 length: 15 amino acids. Losses at the gene ends were 8 bases for V and 7 bases for J; bases not matched to a gene: 7. The CDR3 spells CASGTSGTSVGELFF. The CDR3 DNA follows: TGTGCCAGCGGGACTAGCGGGACTTCCGTCGGGGAGCTGTTTTTT.

The chain is built from TRBV28 and TRBJ1-1; D may be TRBD1 (6 bases). V was clipped by 3 bases and J by 5 bases, with 16 bases between them. This CDR3 contains 15 residues. Germline V gives CDR1 MDHEN, CDR2 SYDVKM. The CDR3 here is CASSLSGELRTEAFF. CDR3 in DNA: TGTGCCAGCAGTTTGTCAGGGGAGTTACGGACTGAAGCTTTCTTT.